The 19 T cell receptor beta chains given below trace back to one sample, sequenced in a study of blood T cell repertoires in COVID-19 (dated by TCRdb to the early 2020s). The library was produced with the immunoSEQ multiplex PCR assay. What TCRdb holds here is the immuneACCESS table cut down to in-frame rearrangements. Part of the clones is not present; checked against another copy, under half of the missing clones reflect an unresolved V gene, and the others are unexplained. This sample is represented by some 150,000 clones; roughly 84% of them were singletons. Around 15% of the sample lies in the top ten. The sample was PBMCs or T cells enriched from blood (not recorded which). The receptors stem from a man between 45 and 60 years old who had recovered from COVID-19.

The chain carries TRBV7-9 and TRBJ1-6; tentatively, D is TRBD1 (6 bases). V lost 5 bases, J lost 4 bases, and 9 bases lay in between. This CDR3 spans 14 amino acids. CDR1 and CDR2 from the germline V gene are SEHNR and FQNEAQ (reference sequence). CDR3 nucleotides: TGTGCCAGCAGCCCAGGGGATTATAATTCACCCCTCCACTTT. Its translation: CASSPGDYNSPLHF. The full variable domain, rest sourced from reference TRBV7-9 and TRBJ1-6, is DTGVSQNPRHKITKRGQNVTFRCDPISEHNRLYWYRQTLGQGPEFLTYFQNEAQLEKSRLLSDRFSAERPKGSFSTLEIQRTEQGDSAMYLCASSPGDYNSPLHFGNGTRLTVT.

The chain employs TRBV5-6 and TRBJ1-5; no definite D call. V lost 3 bases and J 5 bases, leaving 6 bases between the germline ends. Germline assignment: CDR1 SGHDT and CDR2 YYEEEE. The CDR3 is made up of 12 amino acids. For the CDR3, the DNA is TGTGCCAGCAGCTCCGGTGATCAGCCCCAGCATTTT. Translating it yields CASSSGDQPQHF.

The V call is TRBV2, the J call TRBJ1-2; D call uncertain. Trimming took 6 bases from V and 10 from J, leaving 18 bases between them. In germline, CDR1 is SNHLY, CDR2 FYNNEI. The CDR3 loop spans 13 amino acids. Written as DNA, the CDR3 is TGTGCCAGCAGAGGAGACGAATTTGGAGACTACACCTTC. Its protein product is CASRGDEFGDYTF. Supplemented by reference TRBV2 and TRBJ1-2, the full variable domain reads EPEVTQTPSHQVTQMGQEVILRCVPISNHLYFYWYRQILGQKVEFLVSFYNNEISEKSEIFDDQFSVERPDGSNFTLKIRSTKLEDSAMYFCASRGDEFGDYTFGSGTRLTVV.

This clone was picked up a small number of times. The V call is TRBV5-5, the J call TRBJ1-3; D is unclear. From germline, CDR1 is SGHKS and CDR2 YYEKEE (reference sequence). The CDR3 loop spans 15 amino acids. V shed 3 bases and J shed 2 bases, with 12 bases lying between them. CDR3 sequence (DNA): TGTGCCAGCAGCTCACTATCGGGAACTGGAAACACCATATATTTT. Protein sequence: CASSSLSGTGNTIYF.

This clone was seen a handful of times. J is TRBJ2-7 and V is TRBV27; D is possibly TRBD1 (5 bases). The CDR3 has 15 amino acids. V lost 3 bases to trimming and J lost 2 bases, with 14 bases between them. Germline CDR1 is MNHEY and CDR2 is SMNVEV (reference sequence). CDR3 sequence reads: CASSFRPRVTYEQYF. CDR3 DNA sequence: TGTGCCAGCAGTTTCAGACCCAGGGTCACCTACGAGCAGTACTTC.

The genes are TRBV6-5 and TRBJ1-3; unclear D gene. V lost 5 bases and J lost 0, with 8 bases in between. Germline loops: CDR1 MNHEY, CDR2 SVGAGI. The CDR3 length is 14 residues. The CDR3 DNA sequence: TGTGCCAGCAGTCGGTCCGACTCTGGAAACACCATATATTTT. It codes for CASSRSDSGNTIYF.

The rearrangement uses TRBV5-1 and TRBJ2-7, with no clear D. Germline CDR1 reads SGHRS; CDR2 reads YFSETQ. V lost 1 base, J lost 2 bases, and 7 bases lay in between. The CDR3 spans 13 residues. CDR3 sequence: CASSLTETYEQYF. CDR3 sequence (DNA): TGCGCCAGCAGCTTGACGGAGACCTACGAGCAGTACTTC.

J is TRBJ1-2 and V is TRBV5-1; D unclear. The CDR3 sequence is 15 residues long. Per germline, CDR1 SGHRS and CDR2 YFSETQ. V lost 4 bases, J lost 1 base, and 14 bases lay in between. CDR3 protein: CASSLQPSYNYGYTF. CDR3 nucleotides: TGCGCCAGCAGCCTACAGCCGTCCTATAACTATGGCTACACCTTC.

CDR3 sequence reads: CAWSRGLAGTDTQYF. The CDR3 DNA follows: TGTGCCTGGAGTAGGGGACTAGCGGGCACAGATACGCAGTATTTT. V is TRBV30 and J is TRBJ2-3, with TRBD2 matching over 11 bases. The V gene end was trimmed by 2 bases and the J gene end by 1 base; junction bases not matched to a gene: 2. Germline V gives CDR1 GTSNPN, CDR2 SVGIG (reference sequence). The CDR3 sequence is 15 residues long. Full variable domain (remainder filled in from reference TRBV30 and TRBJ2-3): SQTIHQWPATLVQPVGSPLSLECTVEGTSNPNLYWYRQAAGRGLQLLFYSVGIGQISSEVPQNLSASRPQDRQFILSSKKLLLSDSGFYLCAWSRGLAGTDTQYFGPGTRLTVL.

The rearrangement links TRBV6-1 to TRBJ1-1; D possibly corresponds to TRBD1 (6 bases). V was trimmed by 5 bases and J by 6 bases, leaving 22 bases between them. Germline V gene lookup returns CDR1 MNHNS and CDR2 SASEGT. CDR3 length equals 16 residues. Here the CDR3 DNA reads TGTGCCAGCAGTCAAGGGGGACACCTAGGACGAGCTGAAGCTTTCTTT. Its protein product is CASSQGGHLGRAEAFF.

In nucleotides, the CDR3 is TGTGCCAGCAGCCCTAGGGTGAGGGATGAGCAGTTCTTC. Protein product: CASSPRVRDEQFF. The chain is built from TRBV12-3 or TRBV12-4 and TRBJ2-1; perhaps TRBD2 as D (5 bases). Trimming removed 6 bases at V and 8 bases at J, with 14 bases between. The length of the CDR3 is 13 residues.

This chain links TRBV5-1 with TRBJ2-3, with TRBD1 matching over 10 bases. CDR3 length equals 17 residues. V was pared by 4 bases and J by 4 bases, with 12 bases of the junction left unmatched. Germline V CDR1 and CDR2: SGHRS, YFSETQ. The CDR3: CASSLDRGDRGPDTQYF. CDR3 nucleotides: TGCGCCAGCAGCCTGGACAGGGGGGACAGGGGTCCAGATACGCAGTATTTT.

This clone was seen more than once but under ten times. The chain is built from TRBV3-1 (or the pseudogene TRBV3-2) and TRBJ2-1; TRBD2 agrees at 11 bases. V lost 6 bases, J lost 5 bases, and 12 bases stayed unmatched. The CDR3 is 17 residues long. Germline CDR1 LGHDT, CDR2 YNNKEL (reference sequence). The CDR3 spells CASRLAGGPLLDNEQFF. The CDR3 DNA sequence: TGTGCCAGCAGGCTAGCGGGGGGCCCATTGCTGGACAATGAGCAGTTCTTC.

With respect to this clone: The same CDR3 can be traced to other DNA sequences in this sample. The genes are TRBV7-3 and TRBJ1-1; D unclear. The CDR3 is 13 amino acids. V was trimmed by 0 bases and J by 1 base, leaving 3 bases between them. Germline V CDR1 and CDR2: SGHTA, FQGTGA. CDR3 coding DNA: TGTGCCAGCAGCTTAACCAGGAACACTGAAGCTTTCTTT. It is translated as CASSLTRNTEAFF.

J is TRBJ1-1 and V is TRBV19; D is undetermined. This CDR3 contains 13 residues. V shed 10 bases and J shed 5 bases, with 17 bases lying between them. The germline CDR1 and CDR2 sequences are LNHDA and SQIVND (reference sequence). CDR3 amino acids: CATRGGRETEAFF. The CDR3 bases are TGTGCCACTAGAGGTGGGCGGGAGACTGAAGCTTTCTTT. Combining the CDR3 with reference TRBV19 and TRBJ1-1 gives the whole variable domain DGGITQSPKYLFRKEGQNVTLSCEQNLNHDAMYWYRQDPGQGLRLIYYSQIVNDFQKGDIAEGYSVSREKKESFPLTVTSAQKNPTAFYLCATRGGRETEAFFGQGTRLTVV.

The chain employs TRBV29-1 and TRBJ2-2; 8 bases match TRBD1. Unmatched junction bases numbered 7, after V lost 5 bases and J lost 5 bases. The CDR3 has 14 residues. Germline CDR1 and CDR2: SQVTM and ANQGSEA. The CDR3 spells CSVTIRQGTGELFF. The CDR3 DNA follows: TGCAGCGTTACAATAAGACAGGGGACCGGGGAGCTGTTTTTT.

The chain has TRBV27 and TRBJ2-1; TRBD2 might be the D (6 bases). The CDR3 extends over 17 amino acids. V lost 6 bases and J 6 bases, leaving 24 bases between the germline ends. The V gene's germline CDR1 is MNHEY and CDR2 SMNVEV (reference sequence). DNA for the CDR3: TGTGCCAGCAGCGGTGGGTCGCTAGCGAAACGATTCAATGAGCAGTTCTTC. It codes for CASSGGSLAKRFNEQFF.

The chain joins TRBV6-4 to TRBJ2-1; 9 bases fit TRBD1. Unmatched junction bases numbered 3, after V lost 3 bases and J lost 6 bases. Germline loops: CDR1 MRHNA, CDR2 SNTAGT. The CDR3 totals 14 residues. The CDR3 bases are TGTGCCAGCAGTGAACAGGGGGCCCTCAATGAGCAGTTCTTC. This gives the protein CASSEQGALNEQFF.

The CDR3 DNA reads as TGTGCCAGCTCGCTGTCCGGGAGCTCTGGAAACACCATATATTTT. Residues: CASSLSGSSGNTIYF. V and J are TRBV18 and TRBJ1-3; D not resolved. Germline V CDR1 and CDR2: KGHSH, LQKENI. This CDR3 has 15 amino acids. V lost 6 bases, J lost 0 bases, and 12 bases lay in between.